This TCR beta chain was captured by sequencing in a study of shared clonotypes between healthy human individuals. Across the study: Each donor's CD8 memory used one plate, CD8 naive two, each CD4 subset three.

Sorted-subset replicate PCR reactions contained roughly 200 ng DNA, corresponding to tens of thousands of T cell genomes. Profiled with immunoSEQ multiplex PCR; TCRdb holds only in-frame clones, not every one. The repertoire holds over a million clones, with 98% to 99% as singletons. Study results and caveats: Blood was the only sampled material, and tissue repertoires likely differ.

With regard to this clone: Its antigen is undetermined.

Trimming cost V 2 bases and J 5 bases, with 18 bases left between them. This CDR3 comprises 16 residues. CDR1 is MNHEY and CDR2 is SVGAGI in the germline V gene. V is TRBV6-5 and J is TRBJ1-1, with D perhaps matching TRBD1 (5 bases). The receptor comes from a man aged 30 to 39 in good health. The material sequenced was naive CD4+ T cells sorted from blood. The subset is: CD45RA+ positively selected. The CDR3 sequence is CASSYPGAGLLTEAFF. The DNA for the CDR3 is TGTGCCAGCAGTTACCCCGGGGCAGGGCTTCTAACTGAAGCTTTCTTT.